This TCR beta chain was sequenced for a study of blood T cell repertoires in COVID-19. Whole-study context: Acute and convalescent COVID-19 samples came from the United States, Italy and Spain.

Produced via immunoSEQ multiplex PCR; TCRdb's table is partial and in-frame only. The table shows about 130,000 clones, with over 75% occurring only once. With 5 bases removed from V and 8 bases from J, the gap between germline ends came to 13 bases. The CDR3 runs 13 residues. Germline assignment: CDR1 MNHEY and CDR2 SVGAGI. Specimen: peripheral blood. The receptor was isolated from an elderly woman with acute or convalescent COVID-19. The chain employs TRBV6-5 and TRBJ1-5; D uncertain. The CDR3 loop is CASSTQDVEPQHF. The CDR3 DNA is TGTGCCAGCAGTACACAAGATGTTGAGCCCCAGCATTTT.